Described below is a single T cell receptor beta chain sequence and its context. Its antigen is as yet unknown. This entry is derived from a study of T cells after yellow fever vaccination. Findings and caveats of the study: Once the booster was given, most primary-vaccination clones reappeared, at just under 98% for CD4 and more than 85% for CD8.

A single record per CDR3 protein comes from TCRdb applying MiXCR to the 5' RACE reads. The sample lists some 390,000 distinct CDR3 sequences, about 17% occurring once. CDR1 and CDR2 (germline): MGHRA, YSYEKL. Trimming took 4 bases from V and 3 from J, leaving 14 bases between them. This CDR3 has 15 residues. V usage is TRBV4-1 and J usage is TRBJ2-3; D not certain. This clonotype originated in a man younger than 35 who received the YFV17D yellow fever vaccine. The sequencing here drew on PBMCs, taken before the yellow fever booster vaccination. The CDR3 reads CASSRPELGTDTQYF. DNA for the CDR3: TGCGCCAGCAGCCGGCCCGAGCTAGGGACAGATACGCAGTATTTT.